Listed below are T cell receptor beta chains from one sample, sequenced in a study of T cell repertoires in cytomegalovirus infection. Each CDR3 protein is one row after TCRdb ran MiXCR on the reads. The profile shows about 300,000 distinct CDR3 sequences, roughly 23% of them singletons. Sequenced sample: PBMCs. These TCRs come from a human donor in good health (CMV status not recorded). Some clones in this sample may be carry-over from other donors' samples. Each CDR3 is given with its conserved first and last residue. The D gene is left open where the match is weak. Expanded clones get a size class; other rows say once, few or many, or leave the size out.

few,TRBV20-1,TRBJ2-7,-,CSARDTAYEQYF,TGCAGTGCTAGAGATACTGCCTACGAGCAGTACTTC
-,TRBV11-2,TRBJ2-5,-,CASSLGVLDGETQYF,TGTGCCAGCAGCTTAGGAGTCTTGGACGGGGAGACCCAGTACTTC
-,TRBV28,TRBJ2-7,TRBD2,CASSLSGTRGQYF,TGTGCCAGCAGTTTATCCGGGACTAGAGGGCAGTACTTC
-,TRBV7-9,TRBJ1-6,TRBD1,CASSLGDSNSPLHF,TGTGCCAGCAGCTTAGGGGACAGCAATTCACCCCTCCACTTT
-,TRBV6-2/TRBV6-3,TRBJ2-3,-,CASSLQGVGTDTQYF,TGTGCCAGCAGCCTACAAGGGGTCGGCACAGATACGCAGTATTTT
few,TRBV12-3/TRBV12-4,TRBJ2-7,-,CASSPGKGLLVSEQYF,TGTGCCAGCAGTCCAGGAAAGGGACTCCTTGTGAGCGAGCAGTACTTC
-,TRBV28,TRBJ2-5,-,CASSLVGAVRRWTQYF,TGTGCCAGCAGCCTAGTGGGGGCGGTCCGGAGGTGGACCCAGTACTTC
-,TRBV5-4,TRBJ2-5,-,CASSKQDPQETQYF,TGTGCCAGCAGTAAACAGGACCCACAAGAGACCCAGTACTTC
few,TRBV5-1,TRBJ2-7,-,CASSWGPDRTSGEQYF,TGCGCCAGCAGCTGGGGACCCGACAGAACGTCTGGCGAGCAGTACTTC
many,TRBV7-9,TRBJ2-1,-,CASSLGGATAYNEQFF,TGTGCCAGCAGCTTAGGTGGAGCGACCGCCTACAATGAGCAGTTCTTC
many,TRBV12-3/TRBV12-4,TRBJ1-2,-,CASSLLGRVSANYGYTF,TGTGCCAGCAGTTTACTTGGCAGGGTCTCTGCTAACTATGGCTACACCTTC
few,TRBV4-1,TRBJ2-4,TRBD1,CASSPPGGGTGSAKNIQYF,TGCGCCAGCAGCCCTCCGGGGGGAGGGACAGGGTCAGCCAAAAACATTCAGTACTTC
-,TRBV2,TRBJ2-1,TRBD1,CASRDRGNEQFF,TGTGCCAGCAGGGACAGGGGTAATGAGCAGTTCTTC
-,TRBV28,TRBJ1-5,-,CASSLSRARNQPQHF,TGTGCCAGCAGTTTATCCCGGGCCCGCAATCAGCCCCAGCATTTT
few,TRBV29-1,TRBJ1-2,TRBD1,CSDFRDSRGYTF,TGCAGCGACTTCCGGGACAGCAGAGGCTACACCTTC
few,TRBV29-1,TRBJ2-7,TRBD1,CSVEWDRVGEQYF,TGCAGCGTTGAATGGGACAGGGTTGGCGAGCAGTACTTC
few,TRBV6-2/TRBV6-3,TRBJ2-7,-,CASSSHPGPRYF,TGTGCCAGCAGCTCTCACCCGGGACCCCGGTACTTC
-,TRBV20-1,TRBJ2-7,-,CSAPGIFEPEQYF,TGCAGTGCCCCGGGGATTTTTGAACCCGAGCAGTACTTC
many,TRBV7-2,TRBJ2-7,TRBD1,CASSSGQEFYEQYF,TGTGCCAGCAGCTCGGGACAGGAATTCTACGAGCAGTACTTC
few,TRBV5-1,TRBJ1-2,-,CASSLTSWDYGYTF,TGCGCCAGCAGCTTGACTTCTTGGGACTATGGCTACACCTTC
-,TRBV12-3/TRBV12-4,TRBJ1-5,-,CASRSTWESNQPQHF,TGTGCCAGCAGGTCAACATGGGAAAGCAATCAGCCCCAGCATTTT
few,TRBV28,TRBJ2-7,-,CASSLNRIREQYF,TGTGCCAGCAGTTTAAACAGAATCCGCGAGCAGTACTTC
few,TRBV29-1,TRBJ1-2,TRBD1,CSVAGFALTGQGTYGYTF,TGCAGCGTGGCTGGCTTCGCTCTTACGGGACAGGGGACCTATGGCTACACCTTC